The 23 T cell receptor beta chains below come from one sample, sequenced in a study of T-cell reconstitution after alpha-beta-depleted transplantation in children. Construction of the TCRbeta library involved unique molecular identifiers. TCRdb reanalysed the PCR reads using MiXCR and keeps one entry per CDR3 protein. Seen here are 98,000 or so distinct CDR3 sequences, more than 20% observed once, and the top ten hold over 20%. Sample: PBMCs, taken before TCRalphabeta/CD19-depleted stem cell transplant. The receptors stem from a boy aged 2 to 10 with acute lymphoblastic leukemia, due to receive a stem cell transplant.

The chain recombines TRBV7-2 with TRBJ2-4; TRBD2 aligns across 7 bases. V shed 3 bases and J 10 bases; nucleotides not matched to a gene: 9. The CDR3 has 14 amino acids. Germline CDR1 is SGHTA and CDR2 is FQGNSA. As DNA, the CDR3 is TGTGCCAGCAGCTTCCCCGAGGGGCGGGGGATTCAGTACTTC. It translates to CASSFPEGRGIQYF.

The DNA for the CDR3 is TGTGCCAGCAGCTCCGCCGGGGGGAGCGCTGGCTACACCTTC. Its translation is CASSSAGGSAGYTF. V usage is TRBV7-9 and J usage is TRBJ1-2, with D maybe TRBD1 (5 bases). The V end lost 4 bases, the J end lost 7 bases, and 16 bases lay between the germline ends. Germline V lookup: CDR1 SEHNR, CDR2 FQNEAQ (reference sequence). The CDR3 totals 14 residues.

A few counts support this clonotype. The rearrangement uses TRBV9 and TRBJ2-3; D call uncertain. The CDR3 extends over 13 amino acids. In germline, CDR1 is SGDLS, CDR2 YYNGEE. V shed 1 base and J shed 0 bases, with 3 bases lying between them. CDR3 sequence reads: CASSVHSTDTQYF. CDR3 nucleotides: TGTGCCAGCAGCGTACATAGCACAGATACGCAGTATTTT. Full variable domain (missing parts from reference TRBV9 and TRBJ2-3): DSGVTQTPKHLITATGQRVTLRCSPRSGDLSVYWYQQSLDQGLQFLIQYYNGEERAKGNILERFSAQQFPDLHSELNLSSLELGDSALYFCASSVHSTDTQYFGPGTRLTVL.

This chain links TRBV28 with TRBJ1-1; D is unresolved. CDR3 length: 17 amino acids. The germline V gene has CDR1 MDHEN and CDR2 SYDVKM. Trimming took off 8 bases at V and 1 base at J, with 23 bases between the two ends. The CDR3 nucleotides are TGTGCCAGCCTATCCCGAGGGCCTCTCCTGCCGAACACTGAAGCTTTCTTT. Protein sequence: CASLSRGPLLPNTEAFF.

The table lists this clonotype with a few counts. This chain connects TRBV28 to TRBJ2-7; possible D gene TRBD2, 6 bases. The CDR3 is 14 residues long. CDR1 is MDHEN and CDR2 is SYDVKM in the germline V gene. V lost 5 bases and J 2 bases, leaving 13 bases between the germline ends. The CDR3 DNA is TGTGCCAGCAGTATCACCGGGGGAACCTACGAGCAGTACTTC. Amino acid sequence: CASSITGGTYEQYF.

The J gene is TRBJ2-3, the V gene TRBV2, with D perhaps matching TRBD1 (6 bases). The length of the CDR3 is 12 residues. V was shortened by 5 bases and J by 5 bases, with 8 bases between the two germline ends. Looked up from germline, CDR1 is SNHLY and CDR2 is FYNNEI. This chain's CDR3 is CASSRTEDTQYF. DNA of the CDR3: TGTGCCAGCAGTCGGACAGAAGATACGCAGTATTTT.

This clonotype came up many times. The rearrangement links TRBV9 to TRBJ2-3; possibly TRBD1 for D (5 bases). Trimming took off 3 bases at V and 2 bases at J, with 10 bases between the two ends. CDR1 SGDLS and CDR2 YYNGEE come from the germline V gene. This CDR3 has 14 amino acids. For the CDR3, the DNA is TGTGCCAGCAGCGAACAGGTTAACACAGATACGCAGTATTTT. Residues: CASSEQVNTDTQYF.

Worth noting for this clonotype: The junction departs from the called germline gene at one end, perhaps through a read error. The chain couples TRBV10-3 to TRBJ2-2; D ambiguous. The CDR3 length is 14 residues. Germline-derived CDR1 and CDR2 are ENHRY and SYGVKD. DNA for the CDR3: TGTGCCGCCACCCCGGTCTCCAACACCTGGGAGCTGTTTTTT. Encoded protein: CAATPVSNTWELFF.

The chain joins TRBV27 to TRBJ2-5; D is ambiguous. The length of the CDR3 is 14 residues. In germline, CDR1 is MNHEY, CDR2 SMNVEV (reference sequence). Trimming left V 3 bases short and J 0 bases short, with 8 bases between. CDR3 bases: TGTGCCAGCAGTTTCGTTGGGGACCAAGAGACCCAGTACTTC. It is translated as CASSFVGDQETQYF.

The gene calls are TRBV20-1 and TRBJ1-2, with D possibly matching TRBD1 (6 bases). CDR1 and CDR2 (germline): DFQATT, SNEGSKA (reference sequence). The CDR3 spans 16 residues. V lost 1 base, J lost 4 bases, and 19 bases lay in between. This CDR3 reads CSARGSGGARVYGYTF. CDR3 nucleotide sequence: TGCAGTGCTAGAGGGTCGGGGGGGGCGCGCGTCTATGGCTACACCTTC.

There are a few counts of this clonotype. This chain connects TRBV5-1 to TRBJ2-1; 9 positions agree with TRBD2. Germline V gene lookup returns CDR1 SGHRS and CDR2 YFSETQ. Trimming removed 5 bases from V and 4 bases from J; junction bases left unmatched: 7. This CDR3 is built from 15 residues. The CDR3 reads CASRERTSVYNEQFF. CDR3 bases: TGCGCCAGCAGAGAACGGACTAGCGTTTACAATGAGCAGTTCTTC.

This clonotype was recorded a few times. The chain uses TRBV28 and TRBJ1-1; 10 nucleotides match TRBD1. From germline, CDR1 is MDHEN and CDR2 SYDVKM. V trimming: 7 bases; J trimming: 6 bases; junction bases outside the gene matches: 8. CDR3 length equals 14 residues. CDR3 sequence: CASNPTGGRAEAFF. The CDR3 DNA sequence: TGTGCCAGCAACCCGACAGGGGGCCGAGCTGAAGCTTTCTTT.

This clonotype was counted a few times. The chain couples TRBV3-1 to TRBJ1-1; possible D gene TRBD1, 5 bases. Germline CDR1 reads LGHDT; CDR2 reads YNNKEL (reference sequence). V shed 2 bases and J shed 0 bases, with 13 bases lying between them. The CDR3 runs to 16 residues. CDR3 amino acids: CASSQRGRSMNTEAFF. DNA of the CDR3: TGTGCCAGCAGCCAAAGGGGCAGGAGCATGAACACTGAAGCTTTCTTT.

As to this clonotype: The CDR3 does not close with the conserved phenylalanine or tryptophan, likely indicating a read error. The rearrangement joins TRBV12-3 or TRBV12-4 to TRBJ2-6; tentative D call: TRBD1 (5 bases). The length of the CDR3 is 14 residues. V lost 7 bases and J lost 1, with 8 bases in between. CDR3 nucleotide sequence: TGTGCCAGCACTCACAGGTCTGGGGCCAACGTCCTGACTTCC. It yields the protein CASTHRSGANVLTS.

This clonotype was detected only a few times. This chain links TRBV11-2 with TRBJ2-5; possibly TRBD2 for D (6 bases). V gave up 2 bases and J gave up 2 bases, with 21 bases separating them. CDR1 and CDR2 from the germline V gene are SGHAT and FQNNGV. The CDR3 spans 18 residues. The chain's CDR3 is CASSLRRGSLSSQETQYF. The CDR3 nucleotides are TGTGCCAGCAGCTTACGGAGGGGTAGCTTGAGTTCTCAAGAGACCCAGTACTTC. Complete variable domain (other parts from reference TRBV11-2 and TRBJ2-5): EAGVAQSPRYKIIEKRQSVAFWCNPISGHATLYWYQQILGQGPKLLIQFQNNGVVDDSQLPKDRFSAERLKGVDSTLKIQPAKLEDSAVYLCASSLRRGSLSSQETQYFGPGTRLLVL.

This clonotype has more than one count but fewer than ten. V gene TRBV7-2 combines with J gene TRBJ2-3; TRBD2 might be the D (5 bases). This CDR3 has 14 residues. Deletions cut 2 bases from V and 0 bases from J, with 6 bases between. The germline V gene has CDR1 SGHTA and CDR2 FQGNSA. As DNA, the CDR3 is TGTGCCAGCAGCTTACAGCGGAGCACAGATACGCAGTATTTT. Translation: CASSLQRSTDTQYF. The full variable domain, rest sourced from reference TRBV7-2 and TRBJ2-3, is GAGVSQSPSNKVTEKGKDVELRCDPISGHTALYWYRQSLGQGLEFLIYFQGNSAPDKSGLPSDRFSAERTGGSVSTLTIQRTQQEDSAVYLCASSLQRSTDTQYFGPGTRLTVL.

The V gene is TRBV5-6, the J gene TRBJ2-2; 10 nucleotides align to TRBD1. Germline values: CDR1 SGHDT, CDR2 YYEEEE. The CDR3 totals 18 residues. J lost 0 bases, V lost 4 bases, and 9 bases had no gene match. CDR3 region: CASSPGTGAFANTGELFF. CDR3 DNA: TGTGCCAGCAGCCCCGGGACAGGGGCGTTCGCGAACACCGGGGAGCTGTTTTTT.

The chain recombines TRBV7-9 with TRBJ2-1; 10 bases are shared with TRBD2. The end of the DNA is better explained by TRBJ2-7, so the J call may be wrong. Looked up from germline, CDR1 is SEHNR and CDR2 is FQNEAQ (reference sequence). This CDR3 has 16 residues. This chain's CDR3 is CASSPKTSGTHNEQYF. The DNA for the CDR3 is TGTGCCAGCAGCCCAAAAACTAGCGGGACCCACAATGAGCAGTACTTC.

This clonotype occurred a few times. The rearrangement links TRBV29-1 to TRBJ2-3; D not resolved. Trimming pared 5 bases from V and 2 bases from J, leaving 11 bases between. The CDR3 has 13 amino acids. Looked up from germline, CDR1 is SQVTM and CDR2 is ANQGSEA. The CDR3 here is CSVQIRYTDTQYF. CDR3 DNA sequence: TGCAGCGTTCAGATTCGCTACACAGATACGCAGTATTTT.

There are a few counts of this clonotype. The rearrangement joins TRBV5-6 to TRBJ2-3; D may be TRBD2 (6 bases). V was cut by 0 bases and J by 4 bases, with 15 bases left in between. The CDR3 totals 16 residues. In germline, CDR1 is SGHDT, CDR2 YYEEEE. DNA for the CDR3: TGTGCCAGCAGCTTGGCGTCGGAGGGGCCAGCAGATACGCAGTATTTT. As protein: CASSLASEGPADTQYF.

The chain has TRBV20-1 and TRBJ1-2; TRBD1 is a possible D gene (6 bases). This CDR3 comprises 17 residues. The germline gives CDR1 DFQATT, CDR2 SNEGSKA (reference sequence). V was shortened by 4 bases and J by 8 bases, with 29 bases between the two germline ends. The CDR3 is CSATGALVGFEWKGYTF. The CDR3 DNA follows: TGCAGTGCTACAGGGGCCCTAGTCGGTTTCGAGTGGAAGGGCTACACCTTC.

The chain combines TRBV20-1 with TRBJ2-1; TRBD2 might be the D (6 bases). The germline gives CDR1 DFQATT, CDR2 SNEGSKA (reference sequence). Trimming took off 6 bases at V and 6 bases at J, with 18 bases between the two ends. This CDR3 contains 14 residues. As DNA, the CDR3 is TGCAGTGCCGGCGGCGGGATACGGGCCAATGAGCAGTTCTTC. It codes for CSAGGGIRANEQFF.

Only a few counts were recorded for this clonotype. The CDR3 sequence: CSVDRGREQYF. The CDR3, as DNA: TGCAGCGTTGACAGGGGTCGAGAGCAGTACTTC. The chain has TRBV29-1 and TRBJ2-7; maybe TRBD1 (6 bases). Per germline, CDR1 SQVTM and CDR2 ANQGSEA. The CDR3 spans 11 residues. The V and J ends lost 3 bases and 7 bases respectively, with 10 bases between them.